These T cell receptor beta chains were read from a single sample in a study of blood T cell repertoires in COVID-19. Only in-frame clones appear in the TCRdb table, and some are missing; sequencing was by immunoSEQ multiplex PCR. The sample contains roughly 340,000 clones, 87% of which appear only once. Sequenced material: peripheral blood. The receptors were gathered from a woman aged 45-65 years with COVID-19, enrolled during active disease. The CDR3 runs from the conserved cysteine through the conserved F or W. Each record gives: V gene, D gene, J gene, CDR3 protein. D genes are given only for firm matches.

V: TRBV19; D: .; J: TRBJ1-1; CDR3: CASSSRLKPNTEAFF
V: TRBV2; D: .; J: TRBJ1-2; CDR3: CASSADVGGAIYGYTF
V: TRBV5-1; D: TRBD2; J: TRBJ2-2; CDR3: CASSLDGGTGELFF
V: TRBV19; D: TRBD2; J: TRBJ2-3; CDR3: CASSIWVLADGDTQYF
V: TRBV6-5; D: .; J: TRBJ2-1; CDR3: CATRRQNNEQFF
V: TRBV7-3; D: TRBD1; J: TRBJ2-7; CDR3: CASSARGQGASEQYF
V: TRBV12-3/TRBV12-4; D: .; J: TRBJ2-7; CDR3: CASSFLYEQYF
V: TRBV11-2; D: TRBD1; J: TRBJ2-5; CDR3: CASSLGTGKTSYQETQYF
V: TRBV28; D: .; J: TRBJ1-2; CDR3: CASSISDYGYTF
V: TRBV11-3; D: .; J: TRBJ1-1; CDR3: CASSRRWNTEAFF
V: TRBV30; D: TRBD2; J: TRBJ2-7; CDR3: CAWRASGRYYEQYF
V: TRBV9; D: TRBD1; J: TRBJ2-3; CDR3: CASSVATGQNTQYF
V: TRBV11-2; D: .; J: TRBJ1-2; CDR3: CASSPLAIYGYTF
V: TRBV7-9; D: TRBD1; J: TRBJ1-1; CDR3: CASSLEGQQEAFF
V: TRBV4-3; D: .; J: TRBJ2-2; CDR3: CASSQVGRGTDRTGELFF
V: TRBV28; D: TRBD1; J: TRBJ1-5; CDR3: CASTGQGNQPQHF
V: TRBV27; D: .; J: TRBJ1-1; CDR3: CASSLFRGTEAFF